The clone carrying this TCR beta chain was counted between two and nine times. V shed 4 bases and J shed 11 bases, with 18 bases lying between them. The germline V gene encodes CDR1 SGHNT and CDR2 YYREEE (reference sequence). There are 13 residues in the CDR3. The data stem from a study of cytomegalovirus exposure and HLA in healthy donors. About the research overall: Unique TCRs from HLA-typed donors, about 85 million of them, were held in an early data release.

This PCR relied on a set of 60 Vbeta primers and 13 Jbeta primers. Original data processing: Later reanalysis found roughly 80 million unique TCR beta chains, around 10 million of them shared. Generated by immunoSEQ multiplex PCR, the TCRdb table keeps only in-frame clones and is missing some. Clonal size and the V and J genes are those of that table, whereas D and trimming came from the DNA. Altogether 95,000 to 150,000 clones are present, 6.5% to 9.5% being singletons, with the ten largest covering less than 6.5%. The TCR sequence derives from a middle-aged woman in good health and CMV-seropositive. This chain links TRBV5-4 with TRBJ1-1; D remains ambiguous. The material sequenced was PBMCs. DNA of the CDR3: TGTGCCAGCAGCGCCCGGGAGACGTCGTGGGCTTTCTTT. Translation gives CASSARETSWAFF.